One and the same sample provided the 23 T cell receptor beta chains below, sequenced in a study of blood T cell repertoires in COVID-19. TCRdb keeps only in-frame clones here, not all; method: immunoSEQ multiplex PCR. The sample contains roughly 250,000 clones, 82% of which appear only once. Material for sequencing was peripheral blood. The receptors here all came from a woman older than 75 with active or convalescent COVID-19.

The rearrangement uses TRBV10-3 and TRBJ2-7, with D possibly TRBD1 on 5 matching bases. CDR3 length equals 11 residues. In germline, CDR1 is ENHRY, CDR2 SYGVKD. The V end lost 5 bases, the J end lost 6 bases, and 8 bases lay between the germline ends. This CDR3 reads CAISTDSEQYF. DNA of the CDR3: TGTGCCATCAGTACAGACAGCGAGCAGTACTTC.

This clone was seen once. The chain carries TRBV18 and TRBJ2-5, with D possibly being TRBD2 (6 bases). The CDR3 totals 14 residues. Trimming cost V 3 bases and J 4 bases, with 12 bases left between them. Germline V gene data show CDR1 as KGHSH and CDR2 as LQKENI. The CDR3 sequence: CASSPVAAPETQYF. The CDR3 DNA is TGTGCCAGCTCACCCGTAGCGGCCCCAGAGACCCAGTACTTC.

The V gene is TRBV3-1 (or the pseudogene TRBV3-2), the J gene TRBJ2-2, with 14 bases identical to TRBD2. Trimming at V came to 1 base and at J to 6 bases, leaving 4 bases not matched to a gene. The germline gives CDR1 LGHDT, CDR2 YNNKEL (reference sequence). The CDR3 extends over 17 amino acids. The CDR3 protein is CASSQGGTSGSSGELFF. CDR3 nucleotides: TGTGCCAGCAGCCAAGGAGGGACTAGCGGGAGTTCCGGGGAGCTGTTTTTT.

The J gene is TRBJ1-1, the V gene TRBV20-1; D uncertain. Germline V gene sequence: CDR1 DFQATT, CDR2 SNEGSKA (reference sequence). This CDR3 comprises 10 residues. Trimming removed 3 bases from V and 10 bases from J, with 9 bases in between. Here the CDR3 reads CSASKARAFF. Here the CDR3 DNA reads TGCAGTGCTAGTAAGGCTAGAGCTTTCTTT.

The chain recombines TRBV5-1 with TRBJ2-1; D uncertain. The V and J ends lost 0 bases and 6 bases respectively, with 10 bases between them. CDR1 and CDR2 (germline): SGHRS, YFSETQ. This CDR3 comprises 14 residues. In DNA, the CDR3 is TGCGCCAGCAGCTTGGGGCAGGAAGGCAATGAGCAGTTCTTC. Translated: CASSLGQEGNEQFF. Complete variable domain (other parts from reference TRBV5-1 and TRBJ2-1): KAGVTQTPRYLIKTRGQQVTLSCSPISGHRSVSWYQQTPGQGLQFLFEYFSETQRNKGNFPGRFSGRQFSNSRSEMNVSTLELGDSALYLCASSLGQEGNEQFFGPGTRLTVL.

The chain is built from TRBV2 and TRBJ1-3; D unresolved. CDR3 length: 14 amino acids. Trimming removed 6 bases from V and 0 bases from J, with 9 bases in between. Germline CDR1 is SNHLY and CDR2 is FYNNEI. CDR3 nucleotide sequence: TGTGCCAGCAGCGAGATGAGCTCTGGAAACACCATATATTTT. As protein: CASSEMSSGNTIYF.

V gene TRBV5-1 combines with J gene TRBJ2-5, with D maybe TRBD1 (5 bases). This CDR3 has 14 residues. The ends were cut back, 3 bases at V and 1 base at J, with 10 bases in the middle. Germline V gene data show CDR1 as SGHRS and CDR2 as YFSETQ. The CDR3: CASSSTARQETQYF. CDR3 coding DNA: TGCGCCAGCAGCTCGACAGCTCGCCAAGAGACCCAGTACTTC.

This CDR3 reads CSVTGGFDEQFF. CDR3 nucleotide sequence: TGCAGCGTGACAGGGGGGTTCGATGAGCAGTTCTTC. This chain joins TRBV29-1 and TRBJ2-1; 9 positions agree with TRBD1. The CDR3 totals 12 residues. The V gene end was trimmed by 6 bases and the J gene end by 8 bases; junction bases not matched to a gene: 5. Germline V CDR1 and CDR2: SQVTM, ANQGSEA.

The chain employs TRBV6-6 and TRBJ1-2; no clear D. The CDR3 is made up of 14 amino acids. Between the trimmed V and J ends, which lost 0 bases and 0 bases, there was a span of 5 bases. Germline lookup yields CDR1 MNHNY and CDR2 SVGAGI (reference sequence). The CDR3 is CASSYSTSNYGYTF. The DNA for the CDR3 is TGTGCCAGCAGTTACTCGACATCTAACTATGGCTACACCTTC.

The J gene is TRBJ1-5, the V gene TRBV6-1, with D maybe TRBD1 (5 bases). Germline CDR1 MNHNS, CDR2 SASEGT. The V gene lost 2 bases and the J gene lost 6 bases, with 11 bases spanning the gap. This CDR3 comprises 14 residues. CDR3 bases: TGTGCCAGCAGTGAATGGGGCAGCCGTCAGCCCCAGCATTTT. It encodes CASSEWGSRQPQHF.

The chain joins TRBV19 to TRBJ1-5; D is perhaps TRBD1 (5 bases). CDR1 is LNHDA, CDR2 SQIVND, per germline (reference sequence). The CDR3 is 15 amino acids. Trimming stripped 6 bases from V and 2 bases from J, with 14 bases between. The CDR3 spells CASRAGRTGNQPQHF. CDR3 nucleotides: TGTGCCAGTAGGGCGGGACGCACGGGCAATCAGCCCCAGCATTTT.

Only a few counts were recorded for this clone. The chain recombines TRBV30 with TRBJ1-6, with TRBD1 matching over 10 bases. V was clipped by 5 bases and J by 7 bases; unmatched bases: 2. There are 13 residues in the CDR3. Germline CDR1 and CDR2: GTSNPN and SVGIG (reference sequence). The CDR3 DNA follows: TGTGCCTGGGGACAGGGGGAAAATTCACCCCTCCACTTT. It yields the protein CAWGQGENSPLHF.

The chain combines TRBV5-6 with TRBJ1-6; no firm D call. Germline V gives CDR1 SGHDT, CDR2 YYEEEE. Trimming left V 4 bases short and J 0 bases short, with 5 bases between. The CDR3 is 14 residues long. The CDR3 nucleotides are TGTGCCAGCAGCATGAGCTCCTATAATTCACCCCTCCACTTT. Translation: CASSMSSYNSPLHF.

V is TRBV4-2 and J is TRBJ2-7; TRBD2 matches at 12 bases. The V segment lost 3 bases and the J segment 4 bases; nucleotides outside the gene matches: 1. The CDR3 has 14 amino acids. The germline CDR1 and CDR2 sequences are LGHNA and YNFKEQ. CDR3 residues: CASSQTSGSYEQYF. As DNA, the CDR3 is TGTGCCAGCAGCCAGACTAGCGGGAGTTACGAGCAGTACTTC.

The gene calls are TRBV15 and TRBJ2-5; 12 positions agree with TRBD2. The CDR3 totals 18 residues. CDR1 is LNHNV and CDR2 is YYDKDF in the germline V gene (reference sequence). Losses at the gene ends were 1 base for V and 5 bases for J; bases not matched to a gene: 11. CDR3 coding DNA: TGTGCCACCAGCAGAGTCCCGACTAGCGGGGGCATGAGGGAGACCCAGTACTTC. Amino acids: CATSRVPTSGGMRETQYF.

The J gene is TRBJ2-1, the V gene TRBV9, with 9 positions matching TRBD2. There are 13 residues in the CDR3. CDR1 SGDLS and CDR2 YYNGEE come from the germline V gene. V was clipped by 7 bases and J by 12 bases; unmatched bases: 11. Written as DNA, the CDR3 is TGTGCCAGCCAGGGACTAGCTCATCTTACGCAGTTCTTC. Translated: CASQGLAHLTQFF.

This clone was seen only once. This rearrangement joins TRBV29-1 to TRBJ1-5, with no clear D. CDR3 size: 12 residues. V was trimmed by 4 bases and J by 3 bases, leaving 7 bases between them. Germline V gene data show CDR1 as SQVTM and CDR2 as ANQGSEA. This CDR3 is CSVGTDNQPQHF. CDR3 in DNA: TGCAGCGTTGGAACAGACAATCAGCCCCAGCATTTT.

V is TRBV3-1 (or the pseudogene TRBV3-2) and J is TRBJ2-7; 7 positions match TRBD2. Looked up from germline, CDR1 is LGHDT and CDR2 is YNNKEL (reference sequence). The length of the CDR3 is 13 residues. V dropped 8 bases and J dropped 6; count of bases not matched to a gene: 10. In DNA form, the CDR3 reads TGTGCCAGCTCCCGGGCGGGAGTAGGCGAGCAGTACTTC. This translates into CASSRAGVGEQYF.

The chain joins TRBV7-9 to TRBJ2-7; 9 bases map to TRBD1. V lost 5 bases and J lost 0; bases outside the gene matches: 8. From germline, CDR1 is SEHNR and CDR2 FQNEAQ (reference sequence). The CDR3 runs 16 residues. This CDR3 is CASSAPGTGTSYEQYF. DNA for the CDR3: TGTGCCAGCAGCGCTCCCGGGACAGGGACCTCCTACGAGCAGTACTTC.

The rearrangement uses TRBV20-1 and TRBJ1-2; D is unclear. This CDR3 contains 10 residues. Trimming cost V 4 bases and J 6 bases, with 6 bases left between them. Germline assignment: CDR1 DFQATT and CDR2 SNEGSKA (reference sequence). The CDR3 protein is CSATKHGYTF. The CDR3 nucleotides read TGCAGTGCTACAAAGCATGGCTACACCTTC.

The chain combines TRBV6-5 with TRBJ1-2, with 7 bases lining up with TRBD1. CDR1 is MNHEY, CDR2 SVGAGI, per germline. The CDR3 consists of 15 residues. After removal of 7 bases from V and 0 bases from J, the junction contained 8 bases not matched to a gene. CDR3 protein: CASTLGGSANYGYTF. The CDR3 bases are TGTGCCAGCACCCTAGGGGGCTCAGCTAACTATGGCTACACCTTC.

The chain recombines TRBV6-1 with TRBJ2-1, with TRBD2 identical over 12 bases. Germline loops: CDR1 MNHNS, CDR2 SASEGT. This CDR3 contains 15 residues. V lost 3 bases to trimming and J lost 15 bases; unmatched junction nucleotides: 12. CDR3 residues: CASSERASGRATWFF. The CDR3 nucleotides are TGTGCCAGCAGTGAGAGGGCTAGCGGGAGGGCCACGTGGTTCTTC.

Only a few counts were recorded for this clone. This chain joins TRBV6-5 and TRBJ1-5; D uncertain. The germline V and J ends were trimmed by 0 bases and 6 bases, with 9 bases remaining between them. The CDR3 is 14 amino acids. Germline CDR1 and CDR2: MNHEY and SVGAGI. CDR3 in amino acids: CASSYSSNRQPQHF. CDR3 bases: TGTGCCAGCAGTTACTCGAGTAATCGTCAGCCCCAGCATTTT.